One sample yielded the 9 T cell receptor beta chains listed below, sequenced in a study of OX40 agonist ivuxolimab in advanced cancers. Assay used: immunoSEQ multiplex PCR; TCRdb lists only in-frame clones, some missing. The sample includes about 69,000 clones, roughly nine tenths of them seen just once. This specimen consisted of CD4+ or CD8+ T cells sorted from blood, obtained in a trial of the OX40 agonist ivuxolimab. Receptor source: an adult with an advanced solid tumor such as melanoma, head and neck, liver or kidney cancer.

The chain combines TRBV5-1 with TRBJ2-2; 12 nucleotides agree with TRBD2. The CDR3 totals 15 residues. The germline CDR1 and CDR2 sequences are SGHRS and YFSETQ. V gave up 4 bases and J gave up 3 bases; unmatched junction bases: 1. CDR3 sequence (DNA): TGCGCCAGCAGCGGGACTAGCGGGTACACCGGGGAGCTGTTTTTT. This translates into CASSGTSGYTGELFF.

The V gene is TRBV25-1, the J gene TRBJ2-5, with a possible D match to TRBD2 (6 bases). Germline V gene sequence: CDR1 MGHDK, CDR2 SYGVNS. The CDR3 is 15 residues long. Trimming stripped 1 base from V and 5 bases from J, with 14 bases between. The DNA of the CDR3 is TGTGCCAGCAGTGAATCGGGTCTAGCGTATGAGACCCAGTACTTC. It translates to CASSESGLAYETQYF.

The V call is TRBV7-2, the J call TRBJ2-1; TRBD1 matches at 8 bases. The CDR3 covers 15 residues. Germline V gene sequence: CDR1 SGHTA, CDR2 FQGNSA. Trimming took 6 bases from V and 2 from J; bases not matched to a gene: 6. The CDR3 nucleotides are TGTGCCAGCAGACAGGACAGGGCGACCTACAATGAGCAGTTCTTC. Amino acids: CASRQDRATYNEQFF.

The rearrangement joins TRBV4-1 to TRBJ1-5; 9 nucleotides line up with TRBD1. Germline lookup yields CDR1 MGHRA and CDR2 YSYEKL. There are 17 residues in the CDR3. Unmatched junction bases numbered 4, after V lost 1 base and J lost 0 bases. In nucleotides, the CDR3 is TGCGCCAGCAGCCAAGGGACAGGGGAGGATAGCAATCAGCCCCAGCATTTT. Translating gives CASSQGTGEDSNQPQHF.

The chain has TRBV4-1 and TRBJ2-1, with D perhaps TRBD1 (5 bases). Germline assignment: CDR1 MGHRA and CDR2 YSYEKL. This CDR3 has 15 residues. V lost 1 base to trimming and J lost 4 bases, with 11 bases between them. In DNA form, the CDR3 reads TGCGCCAGCAGCCAAGCGGACACACCATACAATGAGCAGTTCTTC. This encodes CASSQADTPYNEQFF.

This chain joins TRBV18 and TRBJ2-3; D is possibly TRBD1 (5 bases). Germline V gene sequence: CDR1 KGHSH, CDR2 LQKENI. The V end was cut by 2 bases, the J end by 5 bases, with 17 bases between. The CDR3 is 16 residues long. The CDR3 is CASSPIMRRDGDTQYF. The CDR3 nucleotides read TGTGCCAGCTCACCAATTATGCGCAGGGATGGAGATACGCAGTATTTT.

CDR3: CASMRGEAFF. The CDR3 nucleotides read TGTGCCAGTATGCGGGGTGAAGCTTTCTTT. The chain is built from TRBV19 and TRBJ1-1, with D uncertain. The CDR3 is made up of 10 amino acids. Germline CDR1 reads LNHDA; CDR2 reads SQIVND (reference sequence). The V end was cut by 7 bases, the J end by 7 bases, with 7 bases between.

This clone was observed once. This chain links TRBV19 with TRBJ1-1; D is possibly TRBD1 (6 bases). The CDR3 is made up of 14 amino acids. Germline lookup yields CDR1 LNHDA and CDR2 SQIVND (reference sequence). Trimming pared 0 bases from V and 5 bases from J, leaving 10 bases between. DNA for the CDR3: TGTGCCAGTAGTATAGAGAGGGGGAGGACTGAAGCTTTCTTT. Translated, it gives CASSIERGRTEAFF. The full variable domain, with the rest looked up from reference TRBV19 and TRBJ1-1, is DGGITQSPKYLFRKEGQNVTLSCEQNLNHDAMYWYRQDPGQGLRLIYYSQIVNDFQKGDIAEGYSVSREKKESFPLTVTSAQKNPTAFYLCASSIERGRTEAFFGQGTRLTVV.

The count of this clone is one. The J gene is TRBJ2-3, the V gene TRBV5-4; 7 nucleotides agree with TRBD1. Germline CDR1 SGHNT, CDR2 YYREEE (reference sequence). The CDR3 consists of 15 residues. J gave up 1 base and V 4 bases, and 6 bases lay outside the gene matches. CDR3 region: CASSVRDRRTDTQYF. The CDR3 nucleotides read TGTGCCAGCAGCGTCCGGGACAGACGCACAGATACGCAGTATTTT.